This is a list of T cell receptor beta chains from one sample in a study of blood T cell repertoires in COVID-19. Assay used: immunoSEQ multiplex PCR; TCRdb lists only in-frame clones, some missing. The repertoire holds about 150,000 clones, approximately 83% seen once, with just over 9% in the top ten. The sequencing sample was made of PBMCs or T cells enriched from blood (not recorded which). These receptors all stem from a man between 45 and 60 years old who had recovered from COVID-19. Each CDR3 is given without its conserved first and last residue. The order of the fields is V gene, J gene, D gene, CDR3 protein. D genes are given only for firm matches.

TRBV7-2	TRBJ1-5	-	ASSLDRGSQPQH
TRBV2	TRBJ2-7	TRBD1	ASSGTGRGEQY
TRBV3-1/TRBV3-2	TRBJ1-6	TRBD1	ASSHRGLLH
TRBV7-8	TRBJ2-7	-	ASSLGHRTSSYEQY
TRBV7-8	TRBJ2-1	TRBD2	VTSSGGAFNEQF
TRBV7-9	TRBJ2-5	TRBD1	ASSDPDRGRGETQY
TRBV7-9	TRBJ1-5	TRBD1	ASSLDRVQPQH
TRBV3-1/TRBV3-2	TRBJ2-3	TRBD2	ASSQDVLAGGLSTDTQY
TRBV7-3	TRBJ2-1	TRBD2	ASSLKGTSGGFEQF
TRBV10-2	TRBJ2-1	TRBD1	ASSDTGQVNNEQF
TRBV28	TRBJ1-4	TRBD1	ATRTPGQAEKLF
TRBV19	TRBJ2-2	-	ASSRSGGTGELF